The 19 T cell receptor beta chains presented below share a single source sample, sequenced in a study of T cell repertoires and HLA-DP antigens (dated by TCRdb to 2016 to 2018). To prepare the library, the immunoSEQ multiplex PCR assay was applied. TCRdb carries this immuneACCESS record with in-frame sequences only. Its versions omit some clonotypes, under half of them owing to an unresolved V gene in the studies checked, with the rest unexplained. Across this sample there are around 100,000 clones, with more than 85% seen only once. The ten largest account for approximately 0.25% of the sample. Antigens for these TCRs are unknown. Sequencing was carried out using CD4+ T cells from PBMCs. All receptors come from a woman younger than 35 in good health and CMV-seronegative.

V is TRBV30 and J is TRBJ2-1, with TRBD2 identical over 13 bases. After removal of 4 bases from V and 4 bases from J, the junction contained 7 bases not matched to a gene. The CDR3 runs 16 residues. Germline V lookup: CDR1 GTSNPN, CDR2 SVGIG (reference sequence). DNA of the CDR3: TGTGCCTGGACCCCGGGACTAGCGGGAATTTACAATGAGCAGTTCTTC. It is translated as CAWTPGLAGIYNEQFF.

The chain is built from TRBV9 and TRBJ1-3; D is unresolved. The CDR3 runs 14 residues. Trimming left V 0 bases short and J 9 bases short, with 13 bases between. The germline V gene has CDR1 SGDLS and CDR2 YYNGEE. In DNA, the CDR3 is TGTGCCAGCAGCGTAGACTCGCAGCCGGCCACCATATATTTT. This translates into CASSVDSQPATIYF.

The V and J genes are TRBV6-5 and TRBJ2-5; D is undetermined. This CDR3 contains 13 residues. The V gene's germline CDR1 is MNHEY and CDR2 SVGAGI. V was cut by 4 bases and J by 3 bases, with 9 bases left in between. In DNA, the CDR3 is TGTGCCAGCAGTTTAGGAGAAAAAGAGACCCAGTACTTC. The encoded protein is CASSLGEKETQYF.

This rearrangement joins TRBV27 to TRBJ2-2, with 8 bases lining up with TRBD1. Trimming removed 6 bases from V and 5 bases from J; junction bases left unmatched: 14. Germline V CDR1 and CDR2: MNHEY, SMNVEV (reference sequence). This CDR3 contains 17 residues. Here the CDR3 DNA reads TGTGCCAGCAGCCAAAGGGGAACAGGGGGAAATACCGGGGAGCTGTTTTTT. Translation: CASSQRGTGGNTGELFF.

The chain combines TRBV5-6 with TRBJ2-4, with 16 bases lining up with TRBD2. CDR3 size: 18 residues. Germline lookup yields CDR1 SGHDT and CDR2 YYEEEE. V was clipped by 4 bases and J by 1 base; unmatched bases: 5. The DNA of the CDR3 is TGTGCCAGCAGCGCGGGACTAGCGGGGGGGCGTGCCAAAAACATTCAGTACTTC. It is translated as CASSAGLAGGRAKNIQYF.

The chain employs TRBV28 and TRBJ2-2; D perhaps matches TRBD1 (5 bases). This CDR3 spans 13 amino acids. Trimming shortened V by 5 bases and J by 6 bases, and 10 bases separated the two germline ends. Germline CDR1 and CDR2: MDHEN and SYDVKM. CDR3 DNA sequence: TGTGCCAGCAGTGGATGGGGCCCCGGGGAGCTGTTTTTT. The encoded protein is CASSGWGPGELFF.

Turning to this clone: At the DNA level, this CDR3 is encoded by other sequences in the same sample as well. This chain connects TRBV5-1 to TRBJ2-5; perhaps TRBD1 as D (6 bases). Germline V lookup: CDR1 SGHRS, CDR2 YFSETQ. Trimming removed 0 bases at V and 4 bases at J, with 7 bases between. The length of the CDR3 is 13 residues. CDR3 sequence: CASSLAGVETQYF. CDR3 coding DNA: TGCGCCAGCAGCTTGGCAGGGGTAGAGACCCAGTACTTC.

This chain connects TRBV5-1 to TRBJ1-4; 7 nucleotides line up with TRBD1. The CDR3 runs to 15 residues. Germline CDR1 reads SGHRS; CDR2 reads YFSETQ. With V trimmed by 1 base and J by 10 bases, 10 bases remained unmatched. The CDR3 sequence is CASSLYEGAQGKLFF. The DNA for the CDR3 is TGCGCCAGCAGCTTGTACGAGGGGGCTCAGGGAAAACTGTTTTTT. Full variable domain (outside the CDR3, taken from reference TRBV5-1 and TRBJ1-4): KAGVTQTPRYLIKTRGQQVTLSCSPISGHRSVSWYQQTPGQGLQFLFEYFSETQRNKGNFPGRFSGRQFSNSRSEMNVSTLELGDSALYLCASSLYEGAQGKLFFGSGTQLSVL.

This rearrangement joins TRBV5-1 to TRBJ2-1; possibly TRBD2 for D (6 bases). Per the germline V gene, CDR1 is SGHRS and CDR2 is YFSETQ. The length of the CDR3 is 16 residues. Trimming took off 7 bases at V and 8 bases at J, with 25 bases between the two ends. The CDR3: CASQVGRGPTWDEQFF. CDR3 nucleotide sequence: TGCGCCAGCCAGGTGGGGCGGGGCCCCACTTGGGATGAGCAGTTCTTC.

The chain uses TRBV19 and TRBJ2-1; 10 bases fit TRBD1. CDR1 and CDR2 (germline): LNHDA, SQIVND (reference sequence). The CDR3 runs 16 residues. The ends lost 5 bases at V and 6 bases at J; junction bases unmatched: 10. The CDR3: CASSPPGTGVANEQFF. The CDR3 nucleotides read TGTGCCAGTAGTCCTCCCGGGACAGGGGTGGCCAATGAGCAGTTCTTC. Drawing the rest from reference TRBV19 and TRBJ2-1, the complete variable domain is DGGITQSPKYLFRKEGQNVTLSCEQNLNHDAMYWYRQDPGQGLRLIYYSQIVNDFQKGDIAEGYSVSREKKESFPLTVTSAQKNPTAFYLCASSPPGTGVANEQFFGPGTRLTVL.

J is TRBJ2-1 and V is TRBV18, with D unresolved. Germline values: CDR1 KGHSH, CDR2 LQKENI. This CDR3 has 11 amino acids. Trimming left V 3 bases short and J 7 bases short, with 4 bases between. The CDR3 spells CASSPENEQFF. Written as DNA, the CDR3 is TGTGCCAGCTCACCCGAGAATGAGCAGTTCTTC. Full variable domain (missing parts from reference TRBV18 and TRBJ2-1): NAGVMQNPRHLVRRRGQEARLRCSPMKGHSHVYWYRQLPEEGLKFMVYLQKENIIDESGMPKERFSAEFPKEGPSILRIQQVVRGDSAAYFCASSPENEQFFGPGTRLTVL.

This sequence joins TRBV28 and TRBJ2-3, with D perhaps matching TRBD2 (6 bases). Germline V lookup: CDR1 MDHEN, CDR2 SYDVKM. The CDR3 length is 15 residues. V was shortened by 3 bases and J by 2 bases, with 12 bases between the two germline ends. CDR3 bases: TGTGCCAGCAGTTTTGGCCTACTAGCCACAGATACGCAGTATTTT. This codes for CASSFGLLATDTQYF.

The chain carries TRBV6-1 and TRBJ1-1; unclear D gene. The CDR3 has 13 residues. V dropped 6 bases and J dropped 4 bases, with 12 bases sitting between them. CDR1 is MNHNS and CDR2 is SASEGT in the germline V gene. The CDR3 DNA reads TGTGCCAGCAGCTGGGATCTGGGCACTGAAGCTTTCTTT. This sequence encodes CASSWDLGTEAFF.

V gene TRBV28 combines with J gene TRBJ2-5; D uncertain. Germline-derived CDR1 and CDR2 are MDHEN and SYDVKM. Trimming shortened V by 5 bases and J by 3 bases, and 13 bases separated the two germline ends. The CDR3 covers 14 residues. The CDR3 loop is CASSRNWSKETQYF. The CDR3 coding sequence is TGTGCCAGCAGTCGGAACTGGTCTAAAGAGACCCAGTACTTC.

V usage is TRBV5-8 and J usage is TRBJ2-4; D unclear. The CDR3 is made up of 13 amino acids. Trimming took 1 base from V and 8 from J, leaving 10 bases between them. CDR1 and CDR2 from the germline V gene are SGHTS and YDEGEE. The CDR3 protein is CASSLTPRHIQYF. CDR3 bases: TGTGCCAGCAGCTTGACACCGAGGCACATTCAGTACTTC. Full variable domain (outside the CDR3, taken from reference TRBV5-8 and TRBJ2-4): EAGVTQSPTHLIKTRGQQATLRCSPISGHTSVYWYQQALGLGLQFLLWYDEGEERNRGNFPPRFSGRQFPNYSSELNVNALELEDSALYLCASSLTPRHIQYFGAGTRLSVL.

The chain has TRBV9 and TRBJ1-1; no firm D call. The CDR3 has 13 residues. Germline CDR1 is SGDLS and CDR2 is YYNGEE. V gave up 0 bases and J gave up 3 bases, with 6 bases separating them. CDR3 DNA: TGTGCCAGCAGCGTAGGGGGTGACACTGAAGCTTTCTTT. Its protein is CASSVGGDTEAFF. The full variable domain, with the rest looked up from reference TRBV9 and TRBJ1-1, is DSGVTQTPKHLITATGQRVTLRCSPRSGDLSVYWYQQSLDQGLQFLIQYYNGEERAKGNILERFSAQQFPDLHSELNLSSLELGDSALYFCASSVGGDTEAFFGQGTRLTVV.

The chain links TRBV28 to TRBJ1-5; 8 positions match TRBD1. This CDR3 comprises 18 residues. Germline V CDR1 and CDR2: MDHEN, SYDVKM. Trimming cost V 5 bases and J 4 bases; bases outside gene matches: 16. The CDR3 DNA is TGTGCCAGCAGTGGGCCCGACAGGGGATCCCCTCAAAATCAGCCCCAGCATTTT. Encoded protein: CASSGPDRGSPQNQPQHF.

Comment on this clone: Other nucleotide sequences in the sample specify the same CDR3. This rearrangement joins TRBV9 to TRBJ2-3; D not certain. This CDR3 has 13 residues. V shed 0 bases and J shed 0 bases, with 2 bases lying between them. Germline V gives CDR1 SGDLS, CDR2 YYNGEE. The CDR3 DNA follows: TGTGCCAGCAGCGTAGAAAGCACAGATACGCAGTATTTT. Its translation is CASSVESTDTQYF.

The rearrangement joins TRBV5-1 to TRBJ1-1, with 7 bases identical to TRBD1. The CDR3 spans 14 residues. CDR1 is SGHRS and CDR2 is YFSETQ in the germline V gene. V was clipped by 2 bases and J by 6 bases; unmatched bases: 7. The DNA for the CDR3 is TGCGCCAGCAGCTTACGACAGGGAGGGGCTGAAGCTTTCTTT. Translating it yields CASSLRQGGAEAFF.